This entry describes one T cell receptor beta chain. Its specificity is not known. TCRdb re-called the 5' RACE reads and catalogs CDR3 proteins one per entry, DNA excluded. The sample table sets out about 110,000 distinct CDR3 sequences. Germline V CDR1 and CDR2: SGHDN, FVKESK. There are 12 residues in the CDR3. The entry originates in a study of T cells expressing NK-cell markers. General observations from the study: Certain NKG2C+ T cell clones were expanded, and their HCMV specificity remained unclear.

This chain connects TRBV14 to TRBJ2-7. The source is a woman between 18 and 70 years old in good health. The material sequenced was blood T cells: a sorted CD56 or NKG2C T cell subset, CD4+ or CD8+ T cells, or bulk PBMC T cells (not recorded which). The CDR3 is CASSHVFYEQYF.